The 32 T cell receptor beta chains reported below all come from one sample, sequenced in a study of cytomegalovirus exposure and HLA in healthy donors. PCR primers comprised 60 Vbeta and 13 Jbeta primers. Data came from immunoSEQ multiplex PCR; TCRdb stores just in-frame clones and leaves some out. The table shows 300,000 or so clones, with approximately 85% occurring only once. Sequences were obtained from PBMCs. Source of these receptors: a woman aged 40 to 55 in good health and CMV-seropositive.

This clone is a singleton in its sample. The CDR3 DNA reads as TGTGCCAGCAGCGTCGGGACTAGCGGGGATCTTTTTAGCACAGATACGCAGTATTTT. It is translated as CASSVGTSGDLFSTDTQYF. The rearrangement links TRBV9 to TRBJ2-3, with 13 bases lining up with TRBD2. Trimming took 2 bases from V and 0 from J; bases not matched to a gene: 9. The CDR3 runs 19 residues. Germline CDR1 is SGDLS and CDR2 is YYNGEE.

CDR3 nucleotides: TGTGCCAGCAGCCCTATGCGACTAGCAATTACAGATACGCAGTATTTT. It codes for CASSPMRLAITDTQYF. The rearrangement joins TRBV28 to TRBJ2-3; 7 bases map to TRBD2. V gave up 6 bases and J gave up 3 bases; unmatched junction bases: 12. Germline V gene lookup returns CDR1 MDHEN and CDR2 SYDVKM. The CDR3 is 16 amino acids.

This clone has a handful of counts. This CDR3 reads CASSEATQGAMNTEAFF. CDR3 DNA: TGTGCCAGCAGTGAAGCGACACAGGGGGCAATGAACACTGAAGCTTTCTTT. The chain couples TRBV6-1 to TRBJ1-1, with 9 bases fitting TRBD1. The germline gives CDR1 MNHNS, CDR2 SASEGT. Unmatched junction bases numbered 5, after V lost 0 bases and J lost 0 bases. The CDR3 spans 17 residues.

The gene calls are TRBV19 and TRBJ2-2; weak D call: TRBD1 (5 bases). The CDR3 is 15 residues long. Per the germline V gene, CDR1 is LNHDA and CDR2 is SQIVND (reference sequence). V was trimmed by 8 bases and J by 0 bases, leaving 13 bases between them. Here the CDR3 DNA reads TGTGCCAGTGGGGCCCTCGTGACGAACACCGGGGAGCTGTTTTTT. Protein sequence: CASGALVTNTGELFF.

This chain joins TRBV28 and TRBJ2-3; 9 nucleotides match TRBD2. The CDR3 has 15 amino acids. J was trimmed by 6 bases and V by 3 bases; bases with no gene match: 7. Germline values: CDR1 MDHEN, CDR2 SYDVKM. This CDR3 is CASSFPPSGTDTQYF. For the CDR3, the DNA is TGTGCCAGCAGTTTCCCACCTAGCGGGACTGATACGCAGTATTTT.

V and J are TRBV7-9 and TRBJ2-3; tentative D call: TRBD2 (6 bases). This CDR3 is 15 amino acids long. Germline CDR1 and CDR2: SEHNR and FQNEAQ (reference sequence). The germline V and J ends were trimmed by 5 bases and 4 bases, with 16 bases remaining between them. Written as DNA, the CDR3 is TGTGCCAGCAGCCCACTAGGTGGGGAGGCAGATACGCAGTATTTT. Protein sequence: CASSPLGGEADTQYF.

This rearrangement joins TRBV6-5 to TRBJ2-1; maybe TRBD2 (7 bases). CDR3 size: 15 residues. Germline CDR1 MNHEY, CDR2 SVGAGI. V was cut by 2 bases and J by 8 bases, with 16 bases left in between. The CDR3 reads CASSYRSPGGHEQFF. CDR3 in DNA: TGTGCCAGCAGTTACCGGAGCCCGGGGGGCCATGAGCAGTTCTTC.

This clone has just one count. The gene calls are TRBV7-2 and TRBJ2-7; 10 bases map to TRBD1. The CDR3 consists of 16 residues. With 1 base clipped from V and 4 bases from J, the junction kept 7 bases outside the gene matches. CDR1 and CDR2 (germline): SGHTA, FQGNSA. In nucleotides, the CDR3 is TGTGCCAGCAGCTTAGGCGGGGACAGGGGAGTTTACGAGCAGTACTTC. Protein: CASSLGGDRGVYEQYF.

The chain is built from TRBV7-6 and TRBJ2-3; 8 nucleotides align to TRBD2. V gave up 5 bases and J gave up 2 bases; unmatched junction bases: 15. This CDR3 is 18 amino acids long. Per germline, CDR1 SGHVS and CDR2 FNYEAQ. CDR3 in DNA: TGTGCCAGCAGCCCAGCGGGCGGGAGGTCTACCTTCACAGATACGCAGTATTTT. Protein product: CASSPAGGRSTFTDTQYF.

The J gene is TRBJ2-5, the V gene TRBV10-3; a possible D gene is TRBD2 (9 bases). The V and J ends lost 10 bases and 5 bases respectively, with 23 bases between them. Germline V gene sequence: CDR1 ENHRY, CDR2 SYGVKD. There are 15 residues in the CDR3. DNA for the CDR3: TGTGCCACTCAGGGGGCGGGAGGGCCACTTGAGACCCAGTACTTC. Its translation is CATQGAGGPLETQYF.

The CDR3 DNA reads as TGTGCCAGCAGCTTAGGGACAGTCCCAACAGATACGCAGTATTTT. It encodes CASSLGTVPTDTQYF. This chain uses TRBV7-2 with TRBJ2-3, with a weak D call TRBD1 (6 bases). Trimming pared 1 base from V and 3 bases from J, leaving 11 bases between. The CDR3 loop spans 15 amino acids. CDR1 is SGHTA, CDR2 FQGNSA, per germline.

This clone has just one count. This chain uses TRBV7-8 with TRBJ2-2, with 8 bases fitting TRBD2. J was trimmed by 6 bases and V by 5 bases; bases with no gene match: 8. The CDR3 has 15 residues. CDR1 is SGHVS and CDR2 is FQNEAQ in the germline V gene. Written as DNA, the CDR3 is TGTGCCAGCAGCCCTTCGACTAGCGCAGCCGGGGAGCTGTTTTTT. Residues: CASSPSTSAAGELFF. The whole variable domain, remainder taken from reference TRBV7-8 and TRBJ2-2, is GAGVSQSPRYKVAKRGQDVALRCDPISGHVSLFWYQQALGQGPEFLTYFQNEAQLDKSGLPSDRFFAERPEGSVSTLKIQRTQQEDSAVYLCASSPSTSAAGELFFGEGSRLTVL.

The chain employs TRBV4-2 and TRBJ2-2, with 9 bases that match TRBD2. V dropped 2 bases and J dropped 0; count of bases not matched to a gene: 7. CDR1 is LGHNA, CDR2 YNFKEQ, per germline. This CDR3 is built from 18 residues. The CDR3 nucleotides read TGTGCCAGCAGCCAAACCACGCTAGCGGGAACGAACACCGGGGAGCTGTTTTTT. Amino acids: CASSQTTLAGTNTGELFF.

This chain joins TRBV6-5 and TRBJ1-6; the match to TRBD1 covers 7 bases. V shed 7 bases, J shed 9 bases, and the junction held 12 bases outside the gene matches. CDR3 length: 15 amino acids. Per germline, CDR1 MNHEY and CDR2 SVGAGI. CDR3 in amino acids: CASTYTGASGSPLHF. The DNA of the CDR3 is TGTGCCAGCACCTACACAGGGGCAAGCGGTTCACCCCTCCACTTT.

The rearrangement joins TRBV9 to TRBJ1-2, with 7 bases lining up with TRBD1. This CDR3 is built from 14 residues. Germline V gives CDR1 SGDLS, CDR2 YYNGEE. V gave up 3 bases and J gave up 5 bases; unmatched junction bases: 7. The CDR3 nucleotides read TGTGCCAGCAGCGCGACAGGGTTTTCTTATGGCTACACCTTC. Protein sequence: CASSATGFSYGYTF.

J is TRBJ1-5 and V is TRBV19, with a weak D call TRBD1 (5 bases). Germline CDR1 is LNHDA and CDR2 is SQIVND (reference sequence). The V and J ends lost 3 bases and 1 base respectively, with 13 bases between them. The CDR3 extends over 16 amino acids. The CDR3 sequence: CASSITGTRSNQPQHF. The DNA of the CDR3 is TGTGCCAGTAGTATTACAGGAACCAGGAGCAATCAGCCCCAGCATTTT. The full variable domain, its missing parts supplied by reference TRBV19 and TRBJ1-5, is DGGITQSPKYLFRKEGQNVTLSCEQNLNHDAMYWYRQDPGQGLRLIYYSQIVNDFQKGDIAEGYSVSREKKESFPLTVTSAQKNPTAFYLCASSITGTRSNQPQHFGDGTRLSIL.

The V gene is TRBV5-1, the J gene TRBJ1-1, with a tentative D call TRBD1 (6 bases). V was pared by 5 bases and J by 1 base, with 9 bases between. The CDR3 is 13 amino acids. Germline V gene lookup returns CDR1 SGHRS and CDR2 YFSETQ. The CDR3 sequence: CASSTGQNTEAFF. In DNA form, the CDR3 reads TGCGCCAGCAGTACAGGGCAGAACACTGAAGCTTTCTTT.

The rearrangement joins TRBV30 to TRBJ2-1; D possibly corresponds to TRBD2 (6 bases). The CDR3 contains 15 residues. Germline V gene lookup returns CDR1 GTSNPN and CDR2 SVGIG (reference sequence). Deletions cut 2 bases from V and 8 bases from J, with 19 bases between. CDR3 nucleotides: TGTGCCTGGAGTTCCCTCGGAGGGAATCTGGATGAGCAGTTCTTC. Its protein is CAWSSLGGNLDEQFF.

V gene TRBV7-2 combines with J gene TRBJ1-3; no clear D gene. CDR1 and CDR2 from the germline V gene are SGHTA and FQGNSA. The CDR3 sequence is 15 residues long. V was shortened by 5 bases and J by 0 bases, with 11 bases between the two germline ends. The CDR3 sequence is CASSPGEASGNTIYF. The CDR3 nucleotides read TGTGCCAGCAGCCCGGGTGAGGCCTCTGGAAACACCATATATTTT.

V is TRBV6-1 and J is TRBJ2-4; 8 nucleotides line up with TRBD2. V dropped 4 bases and J dropped 0; count of bases not matched to a gene: 2. CDR1 is MNHNS and CDR2 is SASEGT in the germline V gene. The CDR3 loop spans 15 amino acids. The CDR3 sequence is CASSVSGVAKNIQYF. CDR3 DNA: TGTGCCAGCAGTGTTAGCGGGGTAGCCAAAAACATTCAGTACTTC.

This chain connects TRBV28 to TRBJ1-5, with 10 bases aligning to TRBD1. CDR1 MDHEN and CDR2 SYDVKM come from the germline V gene. The ends lost 5 bases at V and 5 bases at J; junction bases unmatched: 9. The CDR3 length is 16 residues. The CDR3 bases are TGTGCCAGCAGTCCCCAGACAGGGGGCTACGATCAGCCCCAGCATTTT. Its translation: CASSPQTGGYDQPQHF.

In DNA form, the CDR3 reads TGTGCCAGCAGTTACACCAATACAGGGGGCACTGAAGCTTTCTTT. Protein product: CASSYTNTGGTEAFF. The chain recombines TRBV6-5 with TRBJ1-1, with TRBD1 identical over 8 bases. Germline CDR1 reads MNHEY; CDR2 reads SVGAGI. V lost 2 bases, J lost 4 bases, and 6 bases stayed unmatched. The CDR3 has 15 residues.

The chain uses TRBV9 and TRBJ2-7; TRBD2 aligns across 9 bases. This CDR3 region has 18 residues. Germline V gene sequence: CDR1 SGDLS, CDR2 YYNGEE. V lost 0 bases to trimming and J lost 2 bases; unmatched junction nucleotides: 12. The CDR3 region is CASSVAPSSGDQPYEQYF. The CDR3 DNA reads as TGTGCCAGCAGCGTAGCACCGTCTAGCGGGGATCAACCCTACGAGCAGTACTTC.

The chain carries TRBV28 and TRBJ1-1, with D unresolved. The germline V gene encodes CDR1 MDHEN and CDR2 SYDVKM. CDR3 length: 13 amino acids. Trimming cost V 3 bases and J 0 bases, with 5 bases left between them. Here the CDR3 DNA reads TGTGCCAGCAGTTTGGCTCTGAACACTGAAGCTTTCTTT. Translated: CASSLALNTEAFF.

This chain links TRBV27 with TRBJ2-1; TRBD2 is a possible D gene (5 bases). The germline gives CDR1 MNHEY, CDR2 SMNVEV (reference sequence). Trimming removed 5 bases at V and 0 bases at J, with 8 bases between. The CDR3 totals 14 residues. CDR3 DNA: TGTGCCAGCAGTCGCCGGGGCTCCTACAATGAGCAGTTCTTC. It codes for CASSRRGSYNEQFF.

This sequence joins TRBV30 and TRBJ1-5; 7 positions match TRBD1. Germline loops: CDR1 GTSNPN, CDR2 SVGIG (reference sequence). The CDR3 length is 13 residues. J gave up 11 bases and V 3 bases, and 10 bases lay outside the gene matches. The CDR3 sequence: CAWSDREGLAQHF. CDR3 in DNA: TGTGCCTGGAGCGACAGGGAAGGTTTAGCCCAGCATTTT.

J is TRBJ2-7 and V is TRBV6-1; D unresolved. The CDR3 is 11 amino acids. Germline lookup yields CDR1 MNHNS and CDR2 SASEGT. Trimming stripped 6 bases from V and 3 bases from J, with 6 bases between. The CDR3 DNA is TGTGCCAGCAGAGCTAACTACGAGCAGTACTTC. Its protein is CASRANYEQYF.

This chain connects TRBV7-2 to TRBJ1-3; D is undetermined. The CDR3 sequence is 15 residues long. The germline CDR1 and CDR2 sequences are SGHTA and FQGNSA. Trimming left V 5 bases short and J 0 bases short, with 11 bases between. The CDR3 sequence: CASSRDGISGNTIYF. The CDR3 coding sequence is TGTGCCAGCAGCCGAGACGGGATCTCTGGAAACACCATATATTTT.

The V call is TRBV9, the J call TRBJ2-7, with TRBD1 as a possible D gene (5 bases). CDR1 and CDR2 (germline): SGDLS, YYNGEE. With 0 bases removed from V and 4 bases from J, the gap between germline ends came to 14 bases. CDR3 length equals 15 residues. The CDR3 DNA is TGTGCCAGCAGCGTAGATGGTGTGGGGCTATACGAGCAGTACTTC. Translating gives CASSVDGVGLYEQYF.

The chain combines TRBV28 with TRBJ1-5; no clear D gene. The CDR3 has 15 amino acids. Germline CDR1 reads MDHEN; CDR2 reads SYDVKM. Trimming removed 2 bases from V and 0 bases from J, with 8 bases in between. CDR3 sequence reads: CASSLGRYSNQPQHF. As DNA, the CDR3 is TGTGCCAGCAGTTTAGGCAGGTATAGCAATCAGCCCCAGCATTTT. The variable domain in full, with the rest retrieved from reference TRBV28 and TRBJ1-5, is DVKVTQSSRYLVKRTGEKVFLECVQDMDHENMFWYRQDPGLGLRLIYFSYDVKMKEKGDIPEGYSVSREKKERFSLILESASTNQTSMYLCASSLGRYSNQPQHFGDGTRLSIL.

The chain joins TRBV6-5 to TRBJ2-3, with D maybe TRBD2 (6 bases). CDR1 and CDR2 (germline): MNHEY, SVGAGI. This CDR3 is 13 amino acids long. V lost 2 bases and J lost 5, with 8 bases in between. CDR3 protein: CASSYRAGDTQYF. CDR3 coding DNA: TGTGCCAGCAGTTACCGAGCGGGAGATACGCAGTATTTT.

J is TRBJ2-7 and V is TRBV29-1; D might be TRBD2 (6 bases). Germline-derived CDR1 and CDR2 are SQVTM and ANQGSEA. V was cut by 4 bases and J by 9 bases, with 19 bases left in between. The CDR3 covers 13 residues. The CDR3 region has the DNA TGCAGCGTTGGGGCGGAGGGCCCCGTAGGGCAGTACTTC. Encoded protein: CSVGAEGPVGQYF.